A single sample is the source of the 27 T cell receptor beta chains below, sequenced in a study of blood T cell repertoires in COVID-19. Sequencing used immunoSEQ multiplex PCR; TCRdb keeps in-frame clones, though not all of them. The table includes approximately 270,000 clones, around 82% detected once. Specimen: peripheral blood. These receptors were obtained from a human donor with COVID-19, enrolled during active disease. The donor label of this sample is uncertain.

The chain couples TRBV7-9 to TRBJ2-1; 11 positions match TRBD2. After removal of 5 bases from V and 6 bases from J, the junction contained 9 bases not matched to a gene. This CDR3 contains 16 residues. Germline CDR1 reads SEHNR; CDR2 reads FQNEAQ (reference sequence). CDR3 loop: CASSQSTSGSFNEQFF. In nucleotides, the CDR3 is TGTGCCAGCAGCCAAAGCACTAGCGGGAGTTTCAATGAGCAGTTCTTC.

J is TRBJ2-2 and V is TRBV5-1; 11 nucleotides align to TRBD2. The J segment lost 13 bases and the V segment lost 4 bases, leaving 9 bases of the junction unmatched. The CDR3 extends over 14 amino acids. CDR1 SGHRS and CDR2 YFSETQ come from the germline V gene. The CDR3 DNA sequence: TGCGCCAGCAGCACGGGACTAGCGGACGCACGGCTGTTTTTT. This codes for CASSTGLADARLFF.

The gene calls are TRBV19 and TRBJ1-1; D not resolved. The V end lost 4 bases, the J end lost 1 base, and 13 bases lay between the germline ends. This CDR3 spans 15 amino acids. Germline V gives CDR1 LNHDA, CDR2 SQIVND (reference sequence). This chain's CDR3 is CASSTLRHENTEAFF. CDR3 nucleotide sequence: TGTGCCAGTAGTACCCTCCGACATGAGAACACTGAAGCTTTCTTT.

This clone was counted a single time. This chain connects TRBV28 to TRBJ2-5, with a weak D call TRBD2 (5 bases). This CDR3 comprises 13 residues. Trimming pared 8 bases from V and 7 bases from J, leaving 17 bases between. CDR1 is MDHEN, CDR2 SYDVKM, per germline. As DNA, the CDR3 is TGTGCCAGCCTCTTTCCCGGGATCGGGACCCAGTACTTC. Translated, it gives CASLFPGIGTQYF.

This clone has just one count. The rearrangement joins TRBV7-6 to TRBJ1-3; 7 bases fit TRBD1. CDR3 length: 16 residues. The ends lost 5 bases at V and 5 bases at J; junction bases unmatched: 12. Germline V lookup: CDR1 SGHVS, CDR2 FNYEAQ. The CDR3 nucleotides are TGTGCCAGCAGCCCCACGGTAGGGGGCGTTAGAAACACCATATATTTT. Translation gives CASSPTVGGVRNTIYF.

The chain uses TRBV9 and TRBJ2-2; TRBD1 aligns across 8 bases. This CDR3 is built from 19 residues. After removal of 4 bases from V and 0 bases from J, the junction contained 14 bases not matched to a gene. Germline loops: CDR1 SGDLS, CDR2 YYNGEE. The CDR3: CASSSPQGRQGSNTGELFF. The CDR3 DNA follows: TGTGCCAGCAGCTCCCCCCAGGGGCGACAGGGGTCGAACACCGGGGAGCTGTTTTTT.

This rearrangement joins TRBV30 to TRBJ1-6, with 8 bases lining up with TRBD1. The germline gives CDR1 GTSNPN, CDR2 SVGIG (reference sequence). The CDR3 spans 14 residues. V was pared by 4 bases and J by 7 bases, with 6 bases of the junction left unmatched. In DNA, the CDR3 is TGTGCCTGGAACCGGGACAGGCGAAATTCACCCCTCCACTTT. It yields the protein CAWNRDRRNSPLHF.

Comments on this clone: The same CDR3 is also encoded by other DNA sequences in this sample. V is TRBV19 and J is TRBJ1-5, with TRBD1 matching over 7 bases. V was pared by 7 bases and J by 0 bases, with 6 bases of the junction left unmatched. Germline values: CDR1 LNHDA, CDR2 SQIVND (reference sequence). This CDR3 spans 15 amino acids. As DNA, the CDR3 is TGTGCCAGTACCGAAACAGGGGATAGCAATCAGCCCCAGCATTTT. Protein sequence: CASTETGDSNQPQHF.

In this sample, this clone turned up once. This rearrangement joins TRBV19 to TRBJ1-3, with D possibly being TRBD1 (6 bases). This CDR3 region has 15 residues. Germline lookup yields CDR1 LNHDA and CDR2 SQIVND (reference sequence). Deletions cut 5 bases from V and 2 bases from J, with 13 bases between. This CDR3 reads CASSPQGYAGNTIYF. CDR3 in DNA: TGTGCCAGTAGTCCCCAGGGGTACGCTGGAAACACCATATATTTT.

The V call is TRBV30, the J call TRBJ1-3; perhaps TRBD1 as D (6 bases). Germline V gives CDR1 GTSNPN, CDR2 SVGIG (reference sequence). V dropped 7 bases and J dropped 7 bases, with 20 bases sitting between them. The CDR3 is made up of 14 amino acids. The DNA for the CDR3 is TGTGCCTTTCAACAGGGCACCTCGGACAACACCATATATTTT. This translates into CAFQQGTSDNTIYF.

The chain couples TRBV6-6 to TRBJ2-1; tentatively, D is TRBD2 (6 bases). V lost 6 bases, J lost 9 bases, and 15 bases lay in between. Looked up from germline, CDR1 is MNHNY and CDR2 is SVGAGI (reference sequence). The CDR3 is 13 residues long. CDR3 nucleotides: TGTGCCAGCAGCCCCCCCACTAGCTTTGAGCAGTTCTTC. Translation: CASSPPTSFEQFF.

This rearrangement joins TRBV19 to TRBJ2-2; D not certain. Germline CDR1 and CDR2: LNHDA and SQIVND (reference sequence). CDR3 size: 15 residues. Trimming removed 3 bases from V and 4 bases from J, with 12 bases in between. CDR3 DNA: TGTGCCAGTAGTATTGGGCCCCAAGCCACCGGGGAGCTGTTTTTT. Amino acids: CASSIGPQATGELFF.

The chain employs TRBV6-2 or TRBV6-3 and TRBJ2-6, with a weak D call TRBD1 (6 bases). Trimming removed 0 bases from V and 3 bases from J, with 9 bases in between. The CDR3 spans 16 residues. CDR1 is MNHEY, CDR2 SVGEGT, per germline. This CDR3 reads CASSYSGAGGANVLTF. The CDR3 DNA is TGTGCCAGCAGTTACTCGGGGGCCGGTGGGGCCAACGTCCTGACTTTC.

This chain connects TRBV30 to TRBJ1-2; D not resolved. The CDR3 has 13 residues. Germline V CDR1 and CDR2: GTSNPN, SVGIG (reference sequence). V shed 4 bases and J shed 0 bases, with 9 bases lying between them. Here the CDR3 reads CAWTFQANYGYTF. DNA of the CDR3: TGTGCCTGGACCTTCCAGGCTAACTATGGCTACACCTTC.

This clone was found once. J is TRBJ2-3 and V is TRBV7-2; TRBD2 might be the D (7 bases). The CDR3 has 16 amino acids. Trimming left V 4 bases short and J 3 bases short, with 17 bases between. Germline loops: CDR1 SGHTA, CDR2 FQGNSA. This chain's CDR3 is CASSSLGGRGTDTQYF. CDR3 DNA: TGTGCCAGCAGCTCCCTCGGGGGGCGTGGGACAGATACGCAGTATTTT.

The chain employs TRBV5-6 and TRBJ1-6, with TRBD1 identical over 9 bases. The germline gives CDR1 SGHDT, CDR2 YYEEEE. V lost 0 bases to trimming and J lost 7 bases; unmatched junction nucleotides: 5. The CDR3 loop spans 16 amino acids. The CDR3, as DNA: TGTGCCAGCAGCTTGGGGACAGGGGTTGGCAATTCACCCCTCCACTTT. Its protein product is CASSLGTGVGNSPLHF. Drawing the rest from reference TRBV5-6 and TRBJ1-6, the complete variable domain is DAGVTQSPTHLIKTRGQQVTLRCSPKSGHDTVSWYQQALGQGPQFIFQYYEEEERQRGNFPDRFSGHQFPNYSSELNVNALLLGDSALYLCASSLGTGVGNSPLHFGNGTRLTVT.

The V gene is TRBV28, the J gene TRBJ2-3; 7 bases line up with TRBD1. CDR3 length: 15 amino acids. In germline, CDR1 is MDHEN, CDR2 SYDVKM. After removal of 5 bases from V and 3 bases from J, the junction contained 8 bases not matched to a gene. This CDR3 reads CASSLRTGGTDTQYF. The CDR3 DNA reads TGTGCCAGCAGTCTCAGGACAGGTGGGACAGATACGCAGTATTTT. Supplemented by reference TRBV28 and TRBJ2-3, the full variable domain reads DVKVTQSSRYLVKRTGEKVFLECVQDMDHENMFWYRQDPGLGLRLIYFSYDVKMKEKGDIPEGYSVSREKKERFSLILESASTNQTSMYLCASSLRTGGTDTQYFGPGTRLTVL.

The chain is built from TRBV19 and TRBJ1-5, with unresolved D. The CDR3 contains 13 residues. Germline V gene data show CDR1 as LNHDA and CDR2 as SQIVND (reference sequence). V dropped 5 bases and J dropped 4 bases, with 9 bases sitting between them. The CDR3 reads CASSGTVNQPQHF. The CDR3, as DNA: TGTGCCAGTAGTGGTACTGTAAATCAGCCCCAGCATTTT.

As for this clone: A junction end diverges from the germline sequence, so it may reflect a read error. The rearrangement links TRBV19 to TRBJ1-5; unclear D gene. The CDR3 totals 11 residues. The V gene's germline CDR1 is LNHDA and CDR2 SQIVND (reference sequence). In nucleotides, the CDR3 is TGTGCCAGTAGGTTAGCTCAGACCCAGCATTTT. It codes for CASRLAQTQHF.

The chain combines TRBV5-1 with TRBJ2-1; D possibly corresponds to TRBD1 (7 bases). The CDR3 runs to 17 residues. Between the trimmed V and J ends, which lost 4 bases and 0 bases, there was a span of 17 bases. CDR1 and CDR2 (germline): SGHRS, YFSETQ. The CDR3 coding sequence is TGCGCCAGCAGCCTCCGGGACAGCGGGCGCTCCTACAATGAGCAGTTCTTC. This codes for CASSLRDSGRSYNEQFF.

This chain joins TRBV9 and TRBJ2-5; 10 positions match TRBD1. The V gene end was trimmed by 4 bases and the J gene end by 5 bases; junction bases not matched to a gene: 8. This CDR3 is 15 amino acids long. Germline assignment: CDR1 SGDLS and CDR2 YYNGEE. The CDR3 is CASSPRQGAGETQYF. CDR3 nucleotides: TGTGCCAGCAGCCCCCGACAGGGGGCAGGGGAGACCCAGTACTTC.

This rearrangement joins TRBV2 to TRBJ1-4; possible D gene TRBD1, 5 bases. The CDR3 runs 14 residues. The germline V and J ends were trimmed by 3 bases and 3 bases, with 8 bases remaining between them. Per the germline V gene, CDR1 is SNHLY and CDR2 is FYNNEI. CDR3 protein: CASSDGRANEKLFF. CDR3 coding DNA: TGTGCCAGCAGTGATGGCAGGGCTAATGAAAAACTGTTTTTT.

The CDR3 nucleotides are TGTGCCACCGGGACAGGGGCTTTGAATGAGCAGTTCTTC. Amino acids: CATGTGALNEQFF. V and J are TRBV24-1 and TRBJ2-1, with TRBD1 identical over 10 bases. Trimming removed 9 bases from V and 7 bases from J; junction bases left unmatched: 5. The germline CDR1 and CDR2 sequences are KGHDR and SFDVKD. This CDR3 has 13 amino acids.

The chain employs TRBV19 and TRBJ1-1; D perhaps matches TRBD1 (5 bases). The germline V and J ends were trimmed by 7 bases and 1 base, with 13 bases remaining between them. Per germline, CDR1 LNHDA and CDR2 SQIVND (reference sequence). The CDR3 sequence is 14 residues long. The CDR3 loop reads CASKKRQSNTEAFF. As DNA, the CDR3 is TGTGCCAGTAAAAAGAGACAGTCGAACACTGAAGCTTTCTTT.

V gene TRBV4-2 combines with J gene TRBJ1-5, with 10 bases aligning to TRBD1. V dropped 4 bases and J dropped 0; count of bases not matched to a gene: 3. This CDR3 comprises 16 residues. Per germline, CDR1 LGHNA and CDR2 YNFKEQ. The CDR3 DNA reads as TGTGCCAGCAGCCCGGGACAGGGGAATAGCAATCAGCCCCAGCATTTT. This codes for CASSPGQGNSNQPQHF.

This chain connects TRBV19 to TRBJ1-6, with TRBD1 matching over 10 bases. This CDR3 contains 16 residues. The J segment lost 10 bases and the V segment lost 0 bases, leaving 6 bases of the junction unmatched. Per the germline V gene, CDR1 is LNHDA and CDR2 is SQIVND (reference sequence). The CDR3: CASSIEDRGLGSPLHF. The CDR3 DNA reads TGTGCCAGTAGTATAGAAGACAGGGGGCTCGGGTCACCCCTCCACTTT.

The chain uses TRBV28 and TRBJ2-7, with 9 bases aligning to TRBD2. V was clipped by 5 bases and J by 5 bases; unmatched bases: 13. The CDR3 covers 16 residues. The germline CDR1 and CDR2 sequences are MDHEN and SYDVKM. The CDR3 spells CASSHMGGLASDEQYF. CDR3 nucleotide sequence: TGTGCCAGCAGTCACATGGGGGGACTAGCTAGCGACGAGCAGTACTTC. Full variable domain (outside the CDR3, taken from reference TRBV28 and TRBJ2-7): DVKVTQSSRYLVKRTGEKVFLECVQDMDHENMFWYRQDPGLGLRLIYFSYDVKMKEKGDIPEGYSVSREKKERFSLILESASTNQTSMYLCASSHMGGLASDEQYFGPGTRLTVT.